The entry below gives a single T cell receptor beta chain sequence along with its context. What it binds is not known. UMIs and sample barcodes were carried by the TCR alpha and TCR beta cDNA libraries that 5'RACE produced using constant-segment primers. TCRdb re-derived calls from the 5' RACE reads in MiXCR, one entry per CDR3 protein. The repertoire holds approximately 430,000 distinct CDR3 sequences, with 20% to 30% as singletons. The CDR3 length is 14 residues. The V end was cut by 8 bases, the J end by 3 bases, with 15 bases between. The sample belongs to a study of T-cell memory formation after mild COVID-19. The study, taken as a whole, reports: Researchers could not confirm that second-wave clones peaking on day 37 targeted SARS-CoV-2. Clones shrinking from day 15 to 85 showed even CD4/CD8 mixes; later expanders tilted CD4+. Pre-infection memory contained some responding clones, which suggested that cross-reactive memory had joined.

This TCR came from an adult woman who had mild COVID-19 (a few samples of this study predate the infection). Cell type and time point are not known. Sequencing input: PBMCs or a T cell subset sorted from them (not recorded which). J is TRBJ2-3 and V is TRBV12-3 or TRBV12-4; a possible D gene is TRBD1 (5 bases). The DNA of the CDR3 is TGTGCCAGCCGACAGCTCGACGGTACAGATACGCAGTATTTT. It specifies CASRQLDGTDTQYF.